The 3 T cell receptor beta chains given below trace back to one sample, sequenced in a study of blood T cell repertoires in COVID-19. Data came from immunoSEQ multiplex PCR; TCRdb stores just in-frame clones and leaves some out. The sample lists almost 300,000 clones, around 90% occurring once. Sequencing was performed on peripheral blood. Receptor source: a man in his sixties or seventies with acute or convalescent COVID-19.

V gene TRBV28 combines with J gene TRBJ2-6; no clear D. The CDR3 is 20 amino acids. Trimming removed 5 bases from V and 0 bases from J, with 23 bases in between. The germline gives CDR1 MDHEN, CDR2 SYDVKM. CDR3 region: CASSAPSFGSFSSGANVLTF. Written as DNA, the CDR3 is TGTGCCAGCAGTGCTCCTTCTTTCGGGTCCTTTAGCTCTGGGGCCAACGTCCTGACTTTC.

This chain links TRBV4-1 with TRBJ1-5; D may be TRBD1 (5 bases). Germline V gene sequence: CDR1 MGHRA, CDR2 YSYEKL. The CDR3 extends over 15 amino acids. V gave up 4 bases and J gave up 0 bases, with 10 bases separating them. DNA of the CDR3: TGCGCCAGCAGCCGTGACAGAGCTAGCAATCAGCCCCAGCATTTT. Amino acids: CASSRDRASNQPQHF.

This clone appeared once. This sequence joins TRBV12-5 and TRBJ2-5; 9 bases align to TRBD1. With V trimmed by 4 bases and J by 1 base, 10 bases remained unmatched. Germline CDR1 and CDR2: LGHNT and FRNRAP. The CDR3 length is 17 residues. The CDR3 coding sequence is TGTGCTAGTGGTTGCCCCGGGACAGGGATATTCCAAGAGACCCAGTACTTC. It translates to CASGCPGTGIFQETQYF.